The next 11 T cell receptor beta chains were all read from a single sample in a study of T cells in Graves' hyperthyroidism and ophthalmopathy. Template material for amplifying TCR beta CDR3 regions consisted of RNA transcripts. An initial round of RT-PCR targeting the TCR CDR3 relied on the HTBI primer set. TCRdb called the multiplex PCR reads again in MiXCR, with one record for every CDR3 protein. The sample includes roughly 500,000 distinct CDR3 sequences, about 16% seen only once; the top ten take roughly 29%. Sequencing used blood. These receptors all come from a woman aged 25-40 years with Graves' ophthalmopathy.

This clonotype was observed a few times. This chain joins TRBV19 and TRBJ1-1, with D uncertain. Trimming removed 6 bases from V and 4 bases from J, with 15 bases in between. CDR1 and CDR2 (germline): LNHDA, SQIVND (reference sequence). This CDR3 region has 14 residues. The CDR3 DNA sequence: TGTGCCAGTAGCCCCGCTATCGGCGGCACTGAAGCTTTCTTT. Translation: CASSPAIGGTEAFF.

This chain joins TRBV7-3 and TRBJ1-5; 7 bases agree with TRBD1. V gave up 2 bases and J gave up 5 bases; unmatched junction bases: 6. Per the germline V gene, CDR1 is SGHTA and CDR2 is FQGTGA. CDR3 length: 15 amino acids. The CDR3 DNA sequence: TGTGCCAGCAGCTTAGCCGGGGACAGTCATCAGCCCCAGCATTTT. Amino acids: CASSLAGDSHQPQHF.

The V gene is TRBV20-1, the J gene TRBJ1-6; 7 nucleotides agree with TRBD1. Per germline, CDR1 DFQATT and CDR2 SNEGSKA (reference sequence). The junction had 15 bases not matched to a gene; V was cut back by 6 bases and J by 7 bases. The CDR3 consists of 16 residues. CDR3 amino acids: CSATPTGAAGNSPLHF. The CDR3 DNA follows: TGCAGTGCCACCCCTACAGGGGCTGCTGGCAATTCACCCCTCCACTTT.

V usage is TRBV11-2 and J usage is TRBJ2-7, with 8 bases lining up with TRBD1. The trim removed 8 bases at V and 5 bases at J, leaving 2 bases unmatched. The CDR3 runs to 11 residues. The germline gives CDR1 SGHAT, CDR2 FQNNGV. CDR3 nucleotide sequence: TGTGCCAGCGGGGACAGGAACGAGCAGTACTTC. Translated, it gives CASGDRNEQYF.

The table lists this clonotype with many counts. J is TRBJ1-5 and V is TRBV28; TRBD1 matches at 8 bases. The V segment lost 6 bases and the J segment 6 bases; nucleotides outside the gene matches: 10. Germline assignment: CDR1 MDHEN and CDR2 SYDVKM. This CDR3 is 15 amino acids long. CDR3 region: CASSYDRGGAQPQHF. CDR3 bases: TGTGCCAGCAGCTACGACAGGGGTGGTGCTCAGCCCCAGCATTTT.

This clonotype was picked up a small number of times. The genes are TRBV5-1 and TRBJ1-1, with D perhaps matching TRBD1 (5 bases). V was clipped by 0 bases and J by 5 bases, with 11 bases between them. This CDR3 is 14 amino acids long. Germline CDR1 and CDR2: SGHRS and YFSETQ. The CDR3 here is CASSLGQGVTEAFF. The CDR3 DNA is TGCGCCAGCAGCTTGGGCCAGGGAGTGACTGAAGCTTTCTTT.

The table lists this clonotype with many counts. The V and J genes are TRBV28 and TRBJ2-5, with TRBD2 matching over 9 bases. V shed 10 bases, J shed 2 bases, and the junction held 11 bases outside the gene matches. CDR1 MDHEN and CDR2 SYDVKM come from the germline V gene. The CDR3 is 15 residues long. This chain's CDR3 is CATRRGRAGQETQYF. The CDR3 coding sequence is TGTGCCACTCGACGCGGGAGGGCCGGGCAAGAGACCCAGTACTTC.

This chain connects TRBV25-1 to TRBJ2-7; the match to TRBD1 covers 8 bases. The CDR3 sequence is 15 residues long. Losses at the gene ends were 3 bases for V and 3 bases for J; bases not matched to a gene: 7. Germline CDR1 and CDR2: MGHDK and SYGVNS. CDR3 sequence (DNA): TGTGCCAGCAGTGATGGGGACAGGCCGTTCTACGAGCAGTACTTC. Its protein is CASSDGDRPFYEQYF.

The rearrangement uses TRBV6-1 and TRBJ1-1; D not resolved. Trimming took off 5 bases at V and 4 bases at J, with 14 bases between the two ends. CDR3 length equals 14 residues. Germline CDR1 MNHNS, CDR2 SASEGT. The CDR3 DNA sequence: TGTGCCAGCAGTCGGGGTAGTAGGAGCACTGAAGCTTTCTTT. Translation gives CASSRGSRSTEAFF.

This clonotype was counted at least ten times. The chain couples TRBV14 to TRBJ2-1, with 9 bases aligning to TRBD1. The germline gives CDR1 SGHDN, CDR2 FVKESK. Trimming at V came to 6 bases and at J to 9 bases, leaving 18 bases not matched to a gene. The CDR3 has 17 amino acids. The DNA for the CDR3 is TGTGCCAGCAGTCGAATCACCCCGGGACAGGGAGGGAGTGAGCAGTTCTTC. Protein sequence: CASSRITPGQGGSEQFF.

This CDR3 is CASRVGSQNQETQYF. The DNA of the CDR3 is TGTGCCAGCAGGGTCGGGAGCCAGAACCAAGAGACCCAGTACTTC. The chain links TRBV6-2 or TRBV6-3 to TRBJ2-5; maybe TRBD2 (6 bases). The CDR3 length is 15 residues. Germline loops: CDR1 MNHEY, CDR2 SVGEGT. V shed 6 bases and J shed 0 bases, with 14 bases lying between them.